This passage covers 3 T cell receptor beta chains from one sample sequenced in a study of blood T cell repertoires in COVID-19. Using immunoSEQ multiplex PCR, the repertoire was profiled, and TCRdb retains in-frame clones only, with some absent. This table holds roughly 150,000 clones, about 83% found once. Sequenced sample: peripheral blood. These TCRs come from a man between 70 and 80 years old who had recovered from COVID-19.

This clone was seen more than once but under ten times. The chain recombines TRBV9 with TRBJ2-1, with D perhaps TRBD2 (5 bases). CDR1 is SGDLS, CDR2 YYNGEE, per germline. Trimming pared 0 bases from V and 8 bases from J, leaving 18 bases between. There are 16 residues in the CDR3. Written as DNA, the CDR3 is TGTGCCAGCAGCGTAGAACCTAGCAGGAGCACCCATGAGCAGTTCTTC. Translation: CASSVEPSRSTHEQFF.

The chain links TRBV20-1 to TRBJ2-7; 9 nucleotides match TRBD2. J was trimmed by 0 bases and V by 3 bases; bases with no gene match: 3. The CDR3 consists of 14 residues. From germline, CDR1 is DFQATT and CDR2 SNEGSKA (reference sequence). In DNA, the CDR3 is TGCAGTGCTAGTGGTAGCGGGAGCTCCTACGAGCAGTACTTC. Translation: CSASGSGSSYEQYF.

On this clone itself: Other DNA sequences in the sample encode the same CDR3. The rearrangement joins TRBV5-1 to TRBJ1-2; 7 bases are shared with TRBD1. CDR1 and CDR2 from the germline V gene are SGHRS and YFSETQ. The V gene end was trimmed by 3 bases and the J gene end by 3 bases; junction bases not matched to a gene: 5. The CDR3 length is 14 residues. The CDR3 reads CASSSRGTDYGYTF. The CDR3 DNA follows: TGCGCCAGCAGCTCAAGAGGGACAGACTATGGCTACACCTTC.